The entry that follows covers one T cell receptor beta chain sequence. The antigen is unknown. A quantitative 5'-RACE method, one with molecular barcodes, was used to make TCR beta libraries. From the 5' RACE reads, TCRdb called clonotypes with MiXCR, one entry per CDR3 protein. The sample consists of under 550,000 distinct CDR3 sequences, roughly a quarter of them appearing once. These data originate in a study of CD8 T cells in ankylosing spondylitis. Broader study findings: Reported data indicate significant enrichment of disease-linked clones within matched ankylosing spondylitis synovial fluid. What seemed typical of ankylosing spondylitis blood was a TCR beta motif built from several highly homologous variants.

Germline lookup yields CDR1 SQVTM and CDR2 ANQGSEA. V gave up 1 base and J gave up 2 bases, with 8 bases separating them. The CDR3 consists of 14 residues. This rearrangement joins TRBV29-1 to TRBJ2-2; D tentatively fits TRBD1 or TRBD2 (5 bases each). The receptor's source is a male donor with ankylosing spondylitis. What was sequenced was blood, either unsorted or a sorted T cell fraction (not recorded which). CDR3 DNA: TGCAGCGTTGAAGGAGGGGAAAACACCGGGGAGCTGTTTTTT. As protein: CSVEGGENTGELFF.